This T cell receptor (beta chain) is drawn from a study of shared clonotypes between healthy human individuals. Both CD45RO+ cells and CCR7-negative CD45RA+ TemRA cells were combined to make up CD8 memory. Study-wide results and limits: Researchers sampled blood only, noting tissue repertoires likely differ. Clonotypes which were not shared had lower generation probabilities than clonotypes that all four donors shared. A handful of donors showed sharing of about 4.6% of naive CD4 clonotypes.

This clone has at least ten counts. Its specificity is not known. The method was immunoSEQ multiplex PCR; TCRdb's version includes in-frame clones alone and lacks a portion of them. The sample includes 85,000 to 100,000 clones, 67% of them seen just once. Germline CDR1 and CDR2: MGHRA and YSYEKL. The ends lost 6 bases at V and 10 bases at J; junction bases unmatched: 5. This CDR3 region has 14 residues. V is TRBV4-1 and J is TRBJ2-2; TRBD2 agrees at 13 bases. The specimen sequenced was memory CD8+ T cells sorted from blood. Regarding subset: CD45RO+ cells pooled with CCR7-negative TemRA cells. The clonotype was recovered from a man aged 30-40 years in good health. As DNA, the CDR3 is TGCGCCAGCAGGGGACTAGCGGGACTTGAGGAGCTGTTTTTT. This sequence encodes CASRGLAGLEELFF.